Sequencing of this T cell receptor (beta chain) was carried out in a study of OX40 agonist ivuxolimab in advanced cancers. Germline CDR1 SGDLS, CDR2 YYNGEE. The CDR3 spans 14 residues. J gave up 7 bases and V 3 bases, and 4 bases lay outside the gene matches. Profiled with immunoSEQ multiplex PCR; TCRdb holds only in-frame clones, not every one. The sample consists of about 80,000 clones, around 87% of them appearing once. Specimen: CD4+ or CD8+ T cells sorted from blood, collected in a trial of the OX40 agonist ivuxolimab. The TCR sequence derives from an adult with an advanced solid tumor such as melanoma, head and neck, liver or kidney cancer. This chain joins TRBV9 and TRBJ2-1; TRBD2 matches at 10 bases. The CDR3 sequence: CASSAGGLANEQFF. The DNA of the CDR3 is TGTGCCAGCAGCGCGGGGGGACTAGCGAATGAGCAGTTCTTC. The full variable domain, in which reference TRBV9 and TRBJ2-1 provide the parts outside the CDR3, is DSGVTQTPKHLITATGQRVTLRCSPRSGDLSVYWYQQSLDQGLQFLIQYYNGEERAKGNILERFSAQQFPDLHSELNLSSLELGDSALYFCASSAGGLANEQFFGPGTRLTVL.